What follows describes a single T cell receptor (beta chain). Germline CDR1 is SGHVS and CDR2 is FNYEAQ. Losses at the gene ends were 3 bases for V and 6 bases for J; bases not matched to a gene: 1. There are 14 residues in the CDR3. CD45RO-negative, CCR7-positively selected cells formed the naive CD8 fraction, excluding terminally differentiated effector memory CD45RA+ cells. The source of the sample is a study of shared clonotypes between healthy human individuals. This table comes from immunoSEQ multiplex PCR, and its TCRdb copy is limited to in-frame clones, with some not included. The sample contains about 800,000 clones, 96% of which appear only once.

This receptor was identified in a man aged 25-40 years in good health. Sequenced: naive CD8+ T cells sorted from blood. The chain joins TRBV7-6 to TRBJ1-5, with 11 bases that match TRBD1. The CDR3 DNA reads as TGTGCCAGCAGCTTTGGGACAGGGGGTCAGCCCCAGCATTTT. Its translation: CASSFGTGGQPQHF.